This TCR beta chain was recovered during a study of OX40 agonist ivuxolimab in advanced cancers. Broader study findings: Clones of CD4+ and CD8+ blood T cells grew by week 6 at doses of 0.1 to 3.0 mg/kg. Partly responding patients at 0.1-3.0 mg/kg showed some of the smallest clonal expansion.

Clones were read by immunoSEQ multiplex PCR, and TCRdb kept only the in-frame ones, dropping some. The sample consists of about 48,000 clones, around 86% of them appearing once. Details on this clone: Its antigen is not known.

CDR1 SGHRS and CDR2 YFSETQ come from the germline V gene. Trimming at V came to 6 bases and at J to 6 bases, leaving 12 bases not matched to a gene. CDR3 length: 16 residues. V gene TRBV5-1 combines with J gene TRBJ2-2; 9 nucleotides agree with TRBD2. This receptor was identified in an adult with an advanced solid tumor such as melanoma, head and neck, liver or kidney cancer. The sample here was CD4+ or CD8+ T cells sorted from blood, taken in a trial of the OX40 agonist ivuxolimab. CDR3 sequence: CASIEGSGGPAGELFF. DNA for the CDR3: TGCGCCAGCATCGAGGGTAGCGGGGGCCCTGCCGGGGAGCTGTTTTTT. The whole variable domain, filled in from reference TRBV5-1 and TRBJ2-2, reads KAGVTQTPRYLIKTRGQQVTLSCSPISGHRSVSWYQQTPGQGLQFLFEYFSETQRNKGNFPGRFSGRQFSNSRSEMNVSTLELGDSALYLCASIEGSGGPAGELFFGEGSRLTVL.